This T cell receptor (beta chain) was identified during a study of cytomegalovirus exposure and HLA in healthy donors. The CDR3 has 15 amino acids. Germline CDR1 reads MNHEY; CDR2 reads SVGAGI. Trimming stripped 5 bases from V and 0 bases from J, with 11 bases between. This clone showed up just a few times. Use of 60 Vbeta and 13 Jbeta primers characterized the PCR. Sequenced by immunoSEQ multiplex PCR; TCRdb stores in-frame clones only, minus some. The data show 40,000 to 45,000 clones, about 72% seen once. The clonotype was recovered from a man aged 30-40 years in good health and CMV-seronegative. What was sequenced was PBMCs. J is TRBJ2-1 and V is TRBV6-5, with D tentatively TRBD1 (6 bases). CDR3 nucleotide sequence: TGTGCCAGCAGTCCCGGGACAAACTCCTACAATGAGCAGTTCTTC. It specifies CASSPGTNSYNEQFF.